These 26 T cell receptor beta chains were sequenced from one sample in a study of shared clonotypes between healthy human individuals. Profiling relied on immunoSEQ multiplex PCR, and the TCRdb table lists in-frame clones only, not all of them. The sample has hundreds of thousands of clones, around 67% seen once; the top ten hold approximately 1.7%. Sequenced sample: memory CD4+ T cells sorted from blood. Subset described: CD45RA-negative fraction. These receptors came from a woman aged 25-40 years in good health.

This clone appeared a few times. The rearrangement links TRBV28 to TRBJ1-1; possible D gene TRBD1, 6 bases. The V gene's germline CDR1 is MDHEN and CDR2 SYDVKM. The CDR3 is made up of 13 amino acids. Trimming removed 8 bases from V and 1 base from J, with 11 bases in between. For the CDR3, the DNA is TGTGCCAGCGTTGGACAGCCGAACACTGAAGCTTTCTTT. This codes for CASVGQPNTEAFF.

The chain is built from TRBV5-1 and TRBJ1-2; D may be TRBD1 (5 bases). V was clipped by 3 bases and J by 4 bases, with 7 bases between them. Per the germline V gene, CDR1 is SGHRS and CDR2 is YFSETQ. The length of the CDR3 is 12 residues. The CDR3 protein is CASSSGTYGYTF. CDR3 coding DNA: TGCGCCAGCAGCTCAGGGACCTATGGCTACACCTTC.

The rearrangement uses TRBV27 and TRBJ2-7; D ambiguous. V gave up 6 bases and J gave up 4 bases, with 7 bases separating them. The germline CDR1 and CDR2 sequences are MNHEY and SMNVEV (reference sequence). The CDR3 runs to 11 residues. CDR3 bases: TGTGCCAGCAGGACGATTTACGAGCAGTACTTC. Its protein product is CASRTIYEQYF.

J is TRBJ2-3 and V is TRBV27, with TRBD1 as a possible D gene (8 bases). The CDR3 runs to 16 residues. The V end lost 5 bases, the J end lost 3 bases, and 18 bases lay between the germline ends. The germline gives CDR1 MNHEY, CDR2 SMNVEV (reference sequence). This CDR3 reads CASSADTGGVTDTQYF. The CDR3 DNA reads TGTGCCAGCAGTGCCGACACAGGGGGGGTTACAGATACGCAGTATTTT.

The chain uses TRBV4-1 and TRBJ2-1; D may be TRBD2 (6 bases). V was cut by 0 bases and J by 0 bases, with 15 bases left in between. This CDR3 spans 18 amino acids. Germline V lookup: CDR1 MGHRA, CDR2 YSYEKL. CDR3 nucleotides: TGCGCCAGCAGCCAAGATTCTCGGCTAGCGAGCTCCTACAATGAGCAGTTCTTC. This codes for CASSQDSRLASSYNEQFF.

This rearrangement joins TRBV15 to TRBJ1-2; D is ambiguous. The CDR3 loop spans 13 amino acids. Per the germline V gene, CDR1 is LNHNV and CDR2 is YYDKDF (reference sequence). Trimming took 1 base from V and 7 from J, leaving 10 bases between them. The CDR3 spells CATSRGGLGGYTF. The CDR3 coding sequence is TGTGCCACCAGCAGAGGAGGTTTGGGTGGCTACACCTTC.

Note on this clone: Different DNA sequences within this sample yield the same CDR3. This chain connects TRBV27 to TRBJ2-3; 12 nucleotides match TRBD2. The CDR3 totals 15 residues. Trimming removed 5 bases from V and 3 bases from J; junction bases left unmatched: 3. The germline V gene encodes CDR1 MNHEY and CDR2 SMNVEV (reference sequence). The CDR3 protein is CASSPLAGGTDTQYF. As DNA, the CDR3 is TGTGCCAGCAGTCCACTAGCGGGAGGAACAGATACGCAGTATTTT.

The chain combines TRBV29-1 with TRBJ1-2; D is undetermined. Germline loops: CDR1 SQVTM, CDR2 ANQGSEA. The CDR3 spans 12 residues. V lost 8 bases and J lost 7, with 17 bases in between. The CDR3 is CSSTQELVGYTF. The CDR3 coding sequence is TGCAGCTCCACCCAGGAACTAGTTGGCTACACCTTC.

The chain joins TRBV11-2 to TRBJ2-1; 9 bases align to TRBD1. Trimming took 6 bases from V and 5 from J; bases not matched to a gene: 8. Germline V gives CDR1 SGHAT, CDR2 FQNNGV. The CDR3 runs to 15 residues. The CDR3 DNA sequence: TGTGCCAGCAGTGACAGGAGACAGGGGGACAATGAGCAGTTCTTC. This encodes CASSDRRQGDNEQFF.

CDR3 residues: CASSSSGNADTQYF. CDR3 bases: TGCGCCAGCAGCTCTAGCGGGAATGCAGATACGCAGTATTTT. V and J are TRBV5-1 and TRBJ2-3, with TRBD2 matching 9 bases. Germline lookup yields CDR1 SGHRS and CDR2 YFSETQ. The CDR3 is made up of 14 amino acids. After removal of 3 bases from V and 4 bases from J, the junction contained 3 bases not matched to a gene.

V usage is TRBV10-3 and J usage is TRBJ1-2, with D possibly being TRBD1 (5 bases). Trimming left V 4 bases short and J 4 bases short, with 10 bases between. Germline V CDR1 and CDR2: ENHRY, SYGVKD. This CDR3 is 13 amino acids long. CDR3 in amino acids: CAISVGELYGYTF. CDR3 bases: TGTGCCATCAGTGTGGGGGAACTCTATGGCTACACCTTC.

Here the CDR3 DNA reads TGTGCCAGCAGTTACGGGATGAACACTGAAGCTTTCTTT. Translated, it gives CASSYGMNTEAFF. This chain connects TRBV6-5 to TRBJ1-1; no firm D call. With 2 bases removed from V and 0 bases from J, the gap between germline ends came to 4 bases. The V gene's germline CDR1 is MNHEY and CDR2 SVGAGI. The CDR3 covers 13 residues.

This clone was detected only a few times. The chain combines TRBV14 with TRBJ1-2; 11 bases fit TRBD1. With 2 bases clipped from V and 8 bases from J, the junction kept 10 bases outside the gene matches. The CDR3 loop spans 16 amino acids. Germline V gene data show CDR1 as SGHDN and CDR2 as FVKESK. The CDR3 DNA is TGTGCCAGCAGCCAACTCGGAGGACAGGGGGCTGGCGGCTACACCTTC. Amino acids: CASSQLGGQGAGGYTF.

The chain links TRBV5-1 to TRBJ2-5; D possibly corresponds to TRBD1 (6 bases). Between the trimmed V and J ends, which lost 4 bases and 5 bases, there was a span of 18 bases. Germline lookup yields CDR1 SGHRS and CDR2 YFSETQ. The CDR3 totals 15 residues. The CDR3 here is CASSPRPDRPETQYF. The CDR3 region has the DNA TGCGCCAGCAGCCCCCGACCTGACAGGCCGGAGACCCAGTACTTC.

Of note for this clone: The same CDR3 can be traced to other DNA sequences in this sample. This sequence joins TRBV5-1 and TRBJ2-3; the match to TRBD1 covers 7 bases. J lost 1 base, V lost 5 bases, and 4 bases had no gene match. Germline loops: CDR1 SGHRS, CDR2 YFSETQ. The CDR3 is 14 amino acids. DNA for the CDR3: TGCGCCAGCAGTATCGGACAGGGCACAGATACGCAGTATTTT. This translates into CASSIGQGTDTQYF.

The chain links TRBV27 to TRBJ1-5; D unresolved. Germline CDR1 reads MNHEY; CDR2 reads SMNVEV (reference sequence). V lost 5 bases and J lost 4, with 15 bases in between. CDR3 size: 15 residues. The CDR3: CASSPIPDFNQPQHF. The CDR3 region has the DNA TGTGCCAGCAGTCCCATCCCGGACTTTAATCAGCCCCAGCATTTT.

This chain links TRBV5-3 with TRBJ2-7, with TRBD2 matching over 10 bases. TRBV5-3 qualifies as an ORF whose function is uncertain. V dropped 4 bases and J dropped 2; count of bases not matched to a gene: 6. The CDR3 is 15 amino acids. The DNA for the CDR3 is TGTGCCAGAAGCCAGACTAGCGGGTCTGCCTACGAGCAGTACTTC. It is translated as CARSQTSGSAYEQYF.

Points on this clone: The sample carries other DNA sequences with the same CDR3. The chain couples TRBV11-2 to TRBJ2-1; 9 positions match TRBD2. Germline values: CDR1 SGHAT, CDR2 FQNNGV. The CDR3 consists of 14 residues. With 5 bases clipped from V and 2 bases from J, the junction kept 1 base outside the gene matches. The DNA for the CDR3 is TGTGCCAGCAGCCTAGCGGGACCCTACAATGAGCAGTTCTTC. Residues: CASSLAGPYNEQFF. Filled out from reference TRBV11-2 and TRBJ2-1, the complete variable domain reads EAGVAQSPRYKIIEKRQSVAFWCNPISGHATLYWYQQILGQGPKLLIQFQNNGVVDDSQLPKDRFSAERLKGVDSTLKIQPAKLEDSAVYLCASSLAGPYNEQFFGPGTRLTVL.

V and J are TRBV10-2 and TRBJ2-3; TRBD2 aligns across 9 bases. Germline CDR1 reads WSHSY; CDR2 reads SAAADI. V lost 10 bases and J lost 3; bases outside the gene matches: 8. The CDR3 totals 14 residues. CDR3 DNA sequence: TGCGCCACAAAGGCTAGCGGGACGACAGATACGCAGTATTTT. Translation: CATKASGTTDTQYF.

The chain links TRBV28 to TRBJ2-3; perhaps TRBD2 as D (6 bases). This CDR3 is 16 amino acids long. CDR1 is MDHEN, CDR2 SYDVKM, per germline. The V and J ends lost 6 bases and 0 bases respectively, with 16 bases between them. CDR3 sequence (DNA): TGTGCCAGCAGGCCTCTAGCCGGGGGAAGCACAGATACGCAGTATTTT. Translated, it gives CASRPLAGGSTDTQYF.

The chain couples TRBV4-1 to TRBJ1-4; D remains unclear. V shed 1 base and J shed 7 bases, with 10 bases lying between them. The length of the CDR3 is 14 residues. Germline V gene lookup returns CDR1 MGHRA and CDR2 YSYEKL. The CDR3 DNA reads TGCGCCAGCAGCCAAGCCGGGAGGAGTGAAAAACTGTTTTTT. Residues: CASSQAGRSEKLFF.

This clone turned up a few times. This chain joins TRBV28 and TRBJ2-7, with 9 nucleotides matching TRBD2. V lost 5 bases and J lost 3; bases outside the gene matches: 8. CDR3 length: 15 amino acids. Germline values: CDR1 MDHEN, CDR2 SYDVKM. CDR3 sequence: CASSPSVAGVYEQYF. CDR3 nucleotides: TGTGCCAGCAGTCCCAGTGTAGCGGGAGTCTACGAGCAGTACTTC.

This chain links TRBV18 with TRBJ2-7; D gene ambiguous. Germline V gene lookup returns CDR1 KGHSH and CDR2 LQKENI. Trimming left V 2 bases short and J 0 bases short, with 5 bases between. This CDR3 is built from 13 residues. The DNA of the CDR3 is TGTGCCAGCTCACCATTAAGCTCCTACGAGCAGTACTTC. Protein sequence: CASSPLSSYEQYF.

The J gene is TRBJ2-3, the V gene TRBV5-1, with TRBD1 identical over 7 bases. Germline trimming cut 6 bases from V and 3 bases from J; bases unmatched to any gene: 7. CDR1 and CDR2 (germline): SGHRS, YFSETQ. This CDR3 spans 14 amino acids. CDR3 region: CASMTGRATDTQYF. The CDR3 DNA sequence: TGCGCCAGCATGACAGGGAGAGCTACAGATACGCAGTATTTT.

CDR3 residues: CASSLGRDRANTEAFF. The CDR3 DNA is TGCGCCAGCAGCTTGGGACGGGACAGGGCGAACACTGAAGCTTTCTTT. The rearrangement joins TRBV5-1 to TRBJ1-1, with 9 nucleotides matching TRBD1. Trimming cost V 0 bases and J 1 base; bases outside gene matches: 4. Germline V gene sequence: CDR1 SGHRS, CDR2 YFSETQ. The CDR3 runs to 16 residues. The variable domain in full, completed from reference TRBV5-1 and TRBJ1-1, reads KAGVTQTPRYLIKTRGQQVTLSCSPISGHRSVSWYQQTPGQGLQFLFEYFSETQRNKGNFPGRFSGRQFSNSRSEMNVSTLELGDSALYLCASSLGRDRANTEAFFGQGTRLTVV.

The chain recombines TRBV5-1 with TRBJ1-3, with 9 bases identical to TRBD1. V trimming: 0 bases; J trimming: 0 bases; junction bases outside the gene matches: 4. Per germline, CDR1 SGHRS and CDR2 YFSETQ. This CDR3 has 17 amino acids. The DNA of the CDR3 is TGCGCCAGCAGCTTGGGCGTGACAGGGGGCTCTGGAAACACCATATATTTT. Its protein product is CASSLGVTGGSGNTIYF.